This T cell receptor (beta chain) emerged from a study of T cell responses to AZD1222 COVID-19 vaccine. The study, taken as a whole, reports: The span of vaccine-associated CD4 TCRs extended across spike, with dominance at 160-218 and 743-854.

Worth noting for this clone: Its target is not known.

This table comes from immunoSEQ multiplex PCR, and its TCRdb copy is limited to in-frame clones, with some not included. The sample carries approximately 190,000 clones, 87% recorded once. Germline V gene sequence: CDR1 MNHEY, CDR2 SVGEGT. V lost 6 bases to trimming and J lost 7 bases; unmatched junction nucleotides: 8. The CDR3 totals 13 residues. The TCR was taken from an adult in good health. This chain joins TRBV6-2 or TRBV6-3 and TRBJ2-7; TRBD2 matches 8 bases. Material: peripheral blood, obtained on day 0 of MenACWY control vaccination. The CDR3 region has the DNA TGTGCCAGCAGCCTTTCGGGAGGGCTTGAGCAGTACTTC. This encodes CASSLSGGLEQYF.